Presented here are 8 T cell receptor beta chains from one specimen sequenced in a study of follicular helper T cells after annual influenza vaccination. The time point denotes: 2014-2015 season, 7 days after vaccination. Generated by immunoSEQ multiplex PCR, the TCRdb table keeps only in-frame clones and is missing some. This repertoire shows several thousand clones, around four fifths found once; its top ten account for less than 2%. The input for sequencing was CXCR5+ CD38- circulating T follicular helper cells from blood, taken 7 days after influenza vaccination. This sample's subset: circulating Tfh, non-naive CD4+CXCR5+PD-1+ (ICOS+CD38+ or ICOS-CD38-). These receptors came from an adult who received the influenza vaccine.

The rearrangement links TRBV2 to TRBJ2-5; 9 bases are shared with TRBD2. After removal of 0 bases from V and 3 bases from J, the junction contained 5 bases not matched to a gene. This CDR3 has 16 amino acids. Germline V gene data show CDR1 as SNHLY and CDR2 as FYNNEI. CDR3 in DNA: TGTGCCAGCAGTGAAGCGCTTGCTAGCGGGGAAGAGACCCAGTACTTC. This sequence encodes CASSEALASGEETQYF.

This sequence joins TRBV28 and TRBJ2-1, with D possibly matching TRBD2 (6 bases). Trimming took off 9 bases at V and 2 bases at J, with 11 bases between the two ends. The CDR3 has 13 residues. Germline CDR1 is MDHEN and CDR2 is SYDVKM. The CDR3 nucleotides are TGTGCCAGTCTAGCGTTTCCCTACAATGAGCAGTTCTTC. Encoded protein: CASLAFPYNEQFF.

In DNA, the CDR3 is TGTGCCAGCAGCCAGGGAGGCCGGAACACCGGGGAGCTGTTTTTT. This sequence encodes CASSQGGRNTGELFF. The chain joins TRBV11-3 to TRBJ2-2; a weak D match, TRBD2 (6 bases). Trimming stripped 5 bases from V and 1 base from J, with 11 bases between. The germline CDR1 and CDR2 sequences are SGHNT and YENEEA. The CDR3 consists of 15 residues.

V gene TRBV27 combines with J gene TRBJ2-7; TRBD2 matches at 9 bases. Germline-derived CDR1 and CDR2 are MNHEY and SMNVEV (reference sequence). The CDR3 consists of 16 residues. Losses at the gene ends were 2 bases for V and 3 bases for J; bases not matched to a gene: 8. CDR3 amino acids: CASSLVSGGDLYEQYF. The CDR3 DNA is TGTGCCAGCAGTTTAGTTAGCGGGGGAGATCTCTACGAGCAGTACTTC.

The CDR3 loop reads CATSRDLVEKLFF. DNA of the CDR3: TGTGCCACCAGCAGAGATTTAGTTGAAAAACTGTTTTTT. This rearrangement joins TRBV15 to TRBJ1-4; D not resolved. The germline CDR1 and CDR2 sequences are LNHNV and YYDKDF (reference sequence). With 0 bases removed from V and 7 bases from J, the gap between germline ends came to 6 bases. The CDR3 extends over 13 amino acids.

The CDR3 protein is CASRQTGGYGYTF. In DNA form, the CDR3 reads TGTGCCAGCAGGCAGACAGGGGGGTATGGCTACACCTTC. The J gene is TRBJ1-2, the V gene TRBV5-5; 9 bases fit TRBD1. V lost 5 bases to trimming and J lost 5 bases; unmatched junction nucleotides: 4. The CDR3 extends over 13 amino acids. Germline V gene sequence: CDR1 SGHKS, CDR2 YYEKEE (reference sequence). The full variable domain, in which reference TRBV5-5 and TRBJ1-2 provide the parts outside the CDR3, is DAGVTQSPTHLIKTRGQQVTLRCSPISGHKSVSWYQQVLGQGPQFIFQYYEKEERGRGNFPDRFSARQFPNYSSELNVNALLLGDSALYLCASRQTGGYGYTFGSGTRLTVV.

V usage is TRBV9 and J usage is TRBJ1-5; D uncertain. The germline V gene encodes CDR1 SGDLS and CDR2 YYNGEE. CDR3 length equals 15 residues. Trimming removed 2 bases at V and 6 bases at J, with 15 bases between. Written as DNA, the CDR3 is TGTGCCAGCAGCGTGGGGTCGGGGTCGTTTCAGCCCCAGCATTTT. Translated: CASSVGSGSFQPQHF.

V usage is TRBV18 and J usage is TRBJ2-1; the D is unclear. V was trimmed by 2 bases and J by 8 bases, leaving 10 bases between them. The CDR3 contains 13 residues. The germline CDR1 and CDR2 sequences are KGHSH and LQKENI. CDR3 amino acids: CASSPNPSDEQFF. CDR3 DNA: TGTGCCAGCTCACCAAACCCGAGCGATGAGCAGTTCTTC.